This is a list of T cell receptor beta chains from one sample in a study of T cell responses to AZD1222 COVID-19 vaccine. Using immunoSEQ multiplex PCR, the repertoire was profiled, and TCRdb retains in-frame clones only, with some absent. The repertoire consists of 100,000 to 150,000 clones, with around 87% occurring once and the leading ten covering over 9.5%. This specimen was peripheral blood, taken on day 0 of AZD1222 vaccination. Source of these receptors: an adult in good health. CDR3s include the opening cysteine and the closing phenylalanine or tryptophan. The order of the fields is CDR3 DNA, CDR3 protein, clone size, J gene, V gene, D gene. A D gene is named only where the DNA matches it firmly. A clone size is listed for some rows: how often the clone was seen (once, few, many), or a class if it is expanded.

CDR3 DNA: TGTGCCAGCAGCCCGACAGGGGGTCCAGACGAGCAGTACTTC
CDR3 protein: CASSPTGGPDEQYF
clone size: NA
J gene: TRBJ2-7
V gene: TRBV7-4
D gene: TRBD1

CDR3 DNA: TGTGCCAGCAGCCGCTTGGTCGTGGACACTATGCATGAGCAGTTCTTC
CDR3 protein: CASSRLVVDTMHEQFF
clone size: NA
J gene: TRBJ2-1
V gene: TRBV7-2
D gene: NA

CDR3 DNA: TGTGCCAGCAGTGCCACAGGGGGCCCTAACTATGGCTACACCTTC
CDR3 protein: CASSATGGPNYGYTF
clone size: NA
J gene: TRBJ1-2
V gene: TRBV27
D gene: TRBD1

CDR3 DNA: TGTGCCAGCAGCCGATATCCGGGAGCTAGGAACACTGAAGCTTTCTTT
CDR3 protein: CASSRYPGARNTEAFF
clone size: NA
J gene: TRBJ1-1
V gene: TRBV7-9
D gene: NA

CDR3 DNA: TGTGCCAGTAGAGTACAGGGGTCTCTAACCGGGGAGCTGTTTTTT
CDR3 protein: CASRVQGSLTGELFF
clone size: once
J gene: TRBJ2-2
V gene: TRBV19
D gene: TRBD1

CDR3 DNA: TGTGCCAGTAGTATAGTTCCAGGGAATTCCTACGAGCAGTACTTC
CDR3 protein: CASSIVPGNSYEQYF
clone size: NA
J gene: TRBJ2-7
V gene: TRBV19
D gene: NA

CDR3 DNA: TGTGCCAGCAGTGCCGCGACAGGGGGCTATAGCAATCAGCCCCAGCATTTT
CDR3 protein: CASSAATGGYSNQPQHF
clone size: NA
J gene: TRBJ1-5
V gene: TRBV27
D gene: TRBD1

CDR3 DNA: TGTGCCAGCTCACCACGAGGAGACACTGAAGCTTTCTTT
CDR3 protein: CASSPRGDTEAFF
clone size: few
J gene: TRBJ1-1
V gene: TRBV18
D gene: NA

CDR3 DNA: TGTGCCAGCAGTGAAAGGAGGGGGCCCACAGGACCCGGCTCCTACGAGCAGTACTTC
CDR3 protein: CASSERRGPTGPGSYEQYF
clone size: NA
J gene: TRBJ2-7
V gene: TRBV6-1
D gene: NA

CDR3 DNA: TGTGCCACCAGCAGGCAGCCGATGGCAGGGTACGAGCAGTACTTC
CDR3 protein: CATSRQPMAGYEQYF
clone size: NA
J gene: TRBJ2-7
V gene: TRBV15
D gene: NA

CDR3 DNA: TGTGCCAGCAGTGAAACGTCGGGCAATCAGCCCCAGCATTTT
CDR3 protein: CASSETSGNQPQHF
clone size: few
J gene: TRBJ1-5
V gene: TRBV2
D gene: NA

CDR3 DNA: TGCGCCAGCAGCCAAGATCTAACAGGGGCCTATGGCTACACCTTC
CDR3 protein: CASSQDLTGAYGYTF
clone size: NA
J gene: TRBJ1-2
V gene: TRBV4-3
D gene: TRBD1

CDR3 DNA: TGCGCCAGTTCGGTCCGGGGGCGTAGCGCGAACACCGGGGAGCTGTTTTTT
CDR3 protein: CASSVRGRSANTGELFF
clone size: NA
J gene: TRBJ2-2
V gene: TRBV5-1
D gene: NA

CDR3 DNA: TGTGCCAGCTCACCCATCGAACAAAAGCAGATCAATGGCTACACCTTC
CDR3 protein: CASSPIEQKQINGYTF
clone size: NA
J gene: TRBJ1-2
V gene: TRBV18
D gene: NA

CDR3 DNA: TGTGCCAGTAGGACTCGGACAGGGTTGAACACCGGGGAGCTGTTTTTT
CDR3 protein: CASRTRTGLNTGELFF
clone size: NA
J gene: TRBJ2-2
V gene: TRBV19
D gene: TRBD1

CDR3 DNA: TGTGCCAGCAGCCCGACAGGGGTGGTTGAAAAACTGTTTTTT
CDR3 protein: CASSPTGVVEKLFF
clone size: NA
J gene: TRBJ1-4
V gene: TRBV7-3
D gene: TRBD1

CDR3 DNA: TGTGCCAGCAGCCACGGGACAGGTTATAGCAATCAGCCCCAGCATTTT
CDR3 protein: CASSHGTGYSNQPQHF
clone size: NA
J gene: TRBJ1-5
V gene: TRBV7-9
D gene: TRBD1

CDR3 DNA: TGTGCCAGCAGACGCACTGGACCCCTGGCAGATACGCAGTATTTT
CDR3 protein: CASRRTGPLADTQYF
clone size: NA
J gene: TRBJ2-3
V gene: TRBV6-5
D gene: NA

CDR3 DNA: TGTGCCAGTACCAGTGCGGAGACCGGGGAGCTGTTTTTT
CDR3 protein: CASTSAETGELFF
clone size: NA
J gene: TRBJ2-2
V gene: TRBV19
D gene: NA

CDR3 DNA: TGTGCCAGCTCAACCAGGACTAGCGGGGCCAACCAAGAGACCCAGTACTTC
CDR3 protein: CASSTRTSGANQETQYF
clone size: NA
J gene: TRBJ2-5
V gene: TRBV18
D gene: TRBD2

CDR3 DNA: TGTGCCAGCACCCCGCAAGCGGGAGGGCCGGAGCAGTACTTC
CDR3 protein: CASTPQAGGPEQYF
clone size: NA
J gene: TRBJ2-7
V gene: TRBV28
D gene: TRBD2

CDR3 DNA: TGCGCCAGCAGACCGGGGGACACCGGGGAGCTGTTTTTT
CDR3 protein: CASRPGDTGELFF
clone size: few
J gene: TRBJ2-2
V gene: TRBV5-1
D gene: NA

CDR3 DNA: TGCGCCAGCAGCTTGGGACTGTCCAGGGAGCAGTACTTC
CDR3 protein: CASSLGLSREQYF
clone size: NA
J gene: TRBJ2-7
V gene: TRBV5-1
D gene: NA

CDR3 DNA: TGTGCCAGCAGTCGCGCTAGCGGGAGGATGGATGAGCAGTTCTTC
CDR3 protein: CASSRASGRMDEQFF
clone size: NA
J gene: TRBJ2-1
V gene: TRBV6-6
D gene: TRBD2

CDR3 DNA: TGTGCCAGCAGATGGGACAGTCGGAACACCGGGGAGCTGTTTTTT
CDR3 protein: CASRWDSRNTGELFF
clone size: NA
J gene: TRBJ2-2
V gene: TRBV6-5
D gene: TRBD1

CDR3 DNA: TGTGCTAGCAGCTTAAGGACCAACACCGGGGAGCTGTTTTTT
CDR3 protein: CASSLRTNTGELFF
clone size: NA
J gene: TRBJ2-2
V gene: TRBV7-7
D gene: NA

CDR3 DNA: TGTGCCAGCAGCCCTAGGGACAGAAATGAAAAACTGTTTTTT
CDR3 protein: CASSPRDRNEKLFF
clone size: once
J gene: TRBJ1-4
V gene: TRBV9
D gene: TRBD1

CDR3 DNA: TGTGCCAGCAGCCTAAACCGGGACAGATATTCACCCCTCCACTTT
CDR3 protein: CASSLNRDRYSPLHF
clone size: NA
J gene: TRBJ1-6
V gene: TRBV7-2
D gene: TRBD1

CDR3 DNA: TGCACCAGCAGCCCTCAGTGGGTTTCGGGAAACACCATATATTTT
CDR3 protein: CTSSPQWVSGNTIYF
clone size: few
J gene: TRBJ1-3
V gene: TRBV1
D gene: NA

CDR3 DNA: TGCGCCAGCAGCCCCGCTCGGCACAACACCGGGGAGCTGTTTTTT
CDR3 protein: CASSPARHNTGELFF
clone size: NA
J gene: TRBJ2-2
V gene: TRBV5-1
D gene: NA

CDR3 DNA: TGTGCCAGCAGTTATCCGGCTAGCGGGAGGGCCAATGAGCAGTTCTTC
CDR3 protein: CASSYPASGRANEQFF
clone size: NA
J gene: TRBJ2-1
V gene: TRBV6-2/TRBV6-3
D gene: TRBD2

CDR3 DNA: TGCGCCAGCAGCCAACCGACTAGCAGAACCTCCTACGAGCAGTACTTC
CDR3 protein: CASSQPTSRTSYEQYF
clone size: NA
J gene: TRBJ2-7
V gene: TRBV4-1
D gene: TRBD2

CDR3 DNA: TGTGCCAGCAGCGCTGGGACAGCTTACAATGAGCAGTTCTTC
CDR3 protein: CASSAGTAYNEQFF
clone size: NA
J gene: TRBJ2-1
V gene: TRBV6-4
D gene: TRBD1

CDR3 DNA: TGTGCCAGCAGCCAGGTGGGTGCTGAAGCTTTCTTT
CDR3 protein: CASSQVGAEAFF
clone size: NA
J gene: TRBJ1-1
V gene: TRBV3-1/TRBV3-2
D gene: NA

CDR3 DNA: TGTGCCACCAGCAGACCCCAGCGGACTAGGAAAGAGACCCAGTACTTC
CDR3 protein: CATSRPQRTRKETQYF
clone size: NA
J gene: TRBJ2-5
V gene: TRBV15
D gene: TRBD2

CDR3 DNA: TGCAGCGTTGGTGGCCAGGGGGAGACCCAGTACTTC
CDR3 protein: CSVGGQGETQYF
clone size: NA
J gene: TRBJ2-5
V gene: TRBV29-1
D gene: NA

CDR3 DNA: TGTGCCTGGAGGGCCTCTCCATTCCCCGAGCAGTACTTC
CDR3 protein: CAWRASPFPEQYF
clone size: few
J gene: TRBJ2-7
V gene: TRBV30
D gene: NA

CDR3 DNA: TGTGCCAGCTCACTCACTAGCGGGGGATACAATGAGCAGTTCTTC
CDR3 protein: CASSLTSGGYNEQFF
clone size: NA
J gene: TRBJ2-1
V gene: TRBV18
D gene: TRBD2

CDR3 DNA: TGTGCCACCAGCAGAGATTCCCGACAGTTGAACACTGAAGCTTTCTTT
CDR3 protein: CATSRDSRQLNTEAFF
clone size: NA
J gene: TRBJ1-1
V gene: TRBV15
D gene: NA

CDR3 DNA: TGTGCCAGCAGCCGCCCGAACGCGAACACCGGGGAGCTGTTTTTT
CDR3 protein: CASSRPNANTGELFF
clone size: NA
J gene: TRBJ2-2
V gene: TRBV4-2
D gene: NA

CDR3 DNA: TGCGCCAGCAGCTTGTTGTCGGGAGGCAATGAAAAACTGTTTTTT
CDR3 protein: CASSLLSGGNEKLFF
clone size: once
J gene: TRBJ1-4
V gene: TRBV5-1
D gene: NA

CDR3 DNA: TGTGCCAGCAGCTTTAACGGTTACGAGCAGTACTTC
CDR3 protein: CASSFNGYEQYF
clone size: NA
J gene: TRBJ2-7
V gene: TRBV11-3
D gene: NA

CDR3 DNA: TGTGCCAGCAGCTTAGGACTAGCGGGAGGTGGAGATACGCAGTATTTT
CDR3 protein: CASSLGLAGGGDTQYF
clone size: few
J gene: TRBJ2-3
V gene: TRBV7-9
D gene: TRBD2

CDR3 DNA: TGTGCCAGTAGTATTAGCGGGGGTTCCTACAATGAGCAGTTCTTC
CDR3 protein: CASSISGGSYNEQFF
clone size: NA
J gene: TRBJ2-1
V gene: TRBV19
D gene: TRBD2

CDR3 DNA: TGTGCCAGCAGCCATAGCGGGGGCCAACAAGAGACCCAGTACTTC
CDR3 protein: CASSHSGGQQETQYF
clone size: NA
J gene: TRBJ2-5
V gene: TRBV3-1/TRBV3-2
D gene: TRBD2